The rows below give T cell receptor beta chains drawn from one sample of a study of blood T cell repertoires in COVID-19. The method was immunoSEQ multiplex PCR; TCRdb's version includes in-frame clones alone and lacks a portion of them. The sample includes around 230,000 clones, 81% of them seen just once. The sequenced sample consisted of peripheral blood. The origin of the receptors is a woman aged 80 or over with acute or convalescent COVID-19. Both conserved end residues are part of each CDR3. Fields, in order: J gene, clone size, CDR3 length, D gene, V gene, CDR3 protein, CDR3 DNA. D genes are given only for firm matches. Size is omitted from some rows. Given values are once, few, many or a class for expanded clones.

TRBJ2-7,.,14,.,TRBV28,CASSLIGVKYEQYF,TGTGCCAGCAGTTTGATAGGGGTGAAATACGAGCAGTACTTC
TRBJ1-1,.,13,TRBD1,TRBV5-6,CASSLPGGAEAFF,TGTGCCAGCAGCCTCCCAGGGGGAGCTGAAGCTTTCTTT
TRBJ2-1,.,15,TRBD1,TRBV5-1,CASTLARGRYNEQFF,TGCGCCAGCACCCTGGCCAGGGGGCGGTACAATGAGCAGTTCTTC
TRBJ1-5,.,14,.,TRBV19,CASRGDYSNQPQHF,TGTGCCAGTAGGGGGGACTATAGCAATCAGCCCCAGCATTTT
TRBJ2-5,.,13,TRBD2,TRBV28,CASTGGSRETQYF,TGTGCCAGCACGGGAGGGAGCAGAGAGACCCAGTACTTC
TRBJ2-7,.,13,TRBD1,TRBV19,CASSIDRGNEQYF,TGTGCCAGTAGTATCGACAGGGGCAACGAGCAGTACTTC
TRBJ2-1,.,15,TRBD2,TRBV11-3,CASSFTPSGDNEQFF,TGTGCCAGCAGCTTCACACCAAGCGGGGACAATGAGCAGTTCTTC
TRBJ1-1,.,15,TRBD1,TRBV27,CASRLQGQVNTEAFF,TGTGCCAGCAGGCTTCAGGGACAGGTCAACACTGAAGCTTTCTTT
TRBJ2-1,.,15,.,TRBV7-9,CASSLLRNSYNEQFF,TGTGCCAGCAGCTTACTGAGGAACTCCTACAATGAGCAGTTCTTC
TRBJ2-2,.,16,.,TRBV7-6,CASSLRGGANTGELFF,TGTGCCAGCAGCTTGAGGGGAGGAGCGAACACCGGGGAGCTGTTTTTT
TRBJ2-3,.,15,TRBD2,TRBV3-1/TRBV3-2,CASSRAGVSTDTQYF,TGTGCCAGCAGCCGAGCGGGGGTAAGCACAGATACGCAGTATTTT
TRBJ1-4,.,14,.,TRBV6-6,CASNEQGNGEKLFF,TGTGCCAGCAACGAACAGGGAAACGGGGAAAAACTGTTTTTT
TRBJ2-7,.,15,.,TRBV6-1,CASSEISHSLREQYF,TGTGCCAGCAGTGAAATTAGCCATTCCCTCCGCGAGCAGTACTTC
TRBJ1-2,.,14,.,TRBV14,CASSQVTGTYGYTF,TGTGCCAGCAGCCAAGTCACAGGGACCTATGGCTACACCTTC
TRBJ1-5,.,14,.,TRBV7-2,CASSLARDNQPQHF,TGTGCCAGCAGCTTAGCGCGGGACAATCAGCCCCAGCATTTT
TRBJ1-6,once,14,.,TRBV3-1/TRBV3-2,CASSQGPQGTSLHF,TGTGCCAGCAGCCAAGGCCCGCAGGGAACGTCCCTCCACTTT
TRBJ2-3,.,16,TRBD2,TRBV4-1,CASSQMGLAGPDTQYF,TGCGCCAGCAGCCAAATGGGACTAGCGGGACCAGATACGCAGTATTTT
TRBJ1-4,once,14,TRBD1,TRBV7-8,CASSLVRGNEKLFF,TGTGCCAGCAGCTTAGTCAGGGGGAATGAAAAACTGTTTTTT
TRBJ1-3,.,13,.,TRBV6-5,CASTSKSGNTIYF,TGTGCCAGTACATCGAAGTCTGGAAACACCATATATTTT
TRBJ2-2,.,15,.,TRBV30,CAWTAWSGNTGELFF,TGTGCCTGGACAGCGTGGAGCGGGAACACCGGGGAGCTGTTTTTT
TRBJ2-1,.,15,TRBD2,TRBV7-9,CASSPRLAGEVEQFF,TGTGCCAGCAGCCCTAGACTAGCGGGAGAGGTTGAGCAGTTCTTC
TRBJ2-2,.,15,.,TRBV24-1,CATSDFRARTGELFF,TGTGCCACCAGTGATTTCAGGGCGCGGACCGGGGAGCTGTTTTTT
TRBJ2-5,.,13,TRBD1,TRBV19,CASSEQGIETQYF,TGTGCCAGTAGTGAACAGGGGATAGAGACCCAGTACTTC
TRBJ1-3,.,15,.,TRBV13,CASSLGDRPGNTIYF,TGTGCCAGCAGCTTAGGAGACAGGCCTGGAAACACCATATATTTT
TRBJ2-3,.,15,.,TRBV5-4,CASSLGESGTDTQYF,TGTGCCAGCAGCTTGGGAGAATCGGGCACAGATACGCAGTATTTT
TRBJ1-2,few,16,.,TRBV4-2,CASSQDHRELGNGYTF,TGTGCCAGCAGCCAGGACCACAGGGAGTTGGGGAATGGCTACACCTTC
TRBJ2-1,.,14,TRBD2,TRBV5-1,CASSAGGPDNEQFF,TGCGCCAGCTCCGCGGGAGGGCCTGACAATGAGCAGTTCTTC
TRBJ2-7,.,16,.,TRBV5-1,CASSLLGGAPSYEQYF,TGCGCCAGCAGCTTGCTCGGCGGGGCGCCCTCCTACGAGCAGTACTTC
TRBJ1-2,.,14,.,TRBV19,CASSIQGGNYGYTF,TGTGCCAGTAGTATTCAAGGGGGAAACTATGGCTACACCTTC
TRBJ2-1,.,12,.,TRBV7-8,CASSPQNNEQFF,TGTGCCAGCAGCCCCCAAAACAATGAGCAGTTCTTC
TRBJ1-1,.,13,.,TRBV7-2,CASSLNGQTEAFF,TGTGCCAGCAGCTTAAATGGACAGACTGAAGCTTTCTTT
TRBJ2-2,.,15,TRBD2,TRBV3-1/TRBV3-2,CASSLGGARGGELFF,TGTGCCAGCAGCCTCGGGGGGGCAAGAGGCGGGGAGCTGTTTTTT
TRBJ1-4,few,13,.,TRBV19,CASSITRVEKLFF,TGTGCCAGTAGTATCACCCGGGTTGAAAAACTGTTTTTT
TRBJ1-2,.,15,.,TRBV19,CASSMDFLANYGYTF,TGTGCCAGTAGTATGGACTTCTTAGCTAACTATGGCTACACCTTC
TRBJ1-2,.,15,.,TRBV10-2,CARRHKELINYGYTF,TGCGCCAGGCGACATAAAGAGCTCATAAACTATGGCTACACCTTC
TRBJ2-7,once,16,TRBD1,TRBV14,CASTPSCPGTDYEQYF,TGTGCCAGCACGCCATCCTGTCCCGGGACAGACTACGAGCAGTACTTC
TRBJ1-5,few,15,TRBD1,TRBV5-1,CASSLSGQGGQPQHF,TGCGCCAGCAGCTTATCTGGACAGGGAGGCCAACCCCAGCATTTT
TRBJ2-3,.,15,.,TRBV6-5,CASLRGGPTTDTQYF,TGTGCCAGCCTAAGGGGTGGGCCCACCACAGATACGCAGTATTTT
TRBJ1-3,few,15,.,TRBV9,CASSVEAGIGNTIYF,TGTGCCAGCAGCGTAGAAGCGGGGATTGGAAACACCATATATTTT
TRBJ1-5,.,15,.,TRBV24-1,CATSDSGGGNQPQHF,TGTGCCACCAGTGATTCCGGGGGAGGCAATCAGCCCCAGCATTTT
TRBJ2-7,.,13,TRBD1,TRBV27,CASSKQGGREQYF,TGTGCCAGCAGTAAACAGGGGGGAAGGGAGCAGTACTTC
TRBJ2-7,.,18,.,TRBV10-1,CAPRRGGGSKAVGCEQYF,TGCGCCCCCCGGCGAGGGGGGGGCTCAAAGGCAGTAGGCTGCGAGCAGTACTTC
TRBJ1-1,.,13,.,TRBV5-1,CASRLDGDSEAFF,TGCGCCAGCAGGTTAGACGGCGACAGTGAAGCTTTCTTT
TRBJ2-7,.,15,TRBD2,TRBV7-2,CASSRGGSTAYEQYF,TGTGCCAGCAGTCGCGGGGGGTCCACAGCCTACGAGCAGTACTTC
TRBJ2-2,.,17,TRBD2,TRBV19,CASSIAGLAGGSGELFF,TGTGCCAGTAGTATAGCCGGCCTAGCGGGGGGGTCCGGGGAGCTGTTTTTT
TRBJ1-3,.,13,.,TRBV19,CASSTTVGNTIYF,TGTGCCAGTAGTACGACAGTCGGAAACACCATATATTTT
TRBJ1-1,few,14,TRBD1,TRBV19,CASKTGSEATEAFF,TGTGCCAGTAAGACAGGGTCTGAGGCCACTGAAGCTTTCTTT
TRBJ2-4,once,13,TRBD1,TRBV18,CASSPQGDTIQYF,TGTGCCAGCTCCCCTCAGGGGGATACTATTCAGTACTTC
TRBJ2-3,.,14,TRBD2,TRBV6-5,CASSESGGADTQYF,TGTGCCAGCAGCGAGAGCGGGGGCGCAGATACGCAGTATTTT
TRBJ1-5,.,13,.,TRBV30,CAWSVPGNQPQHF,TGTGCCTGGAGTGTACCGGGGAATCAGCCCCAGCATTTT
TRBJ1-4,once,15,TRBD1,TRBV4-1,CASSQGDRAGEKLFF,TGCGCCAGCAGCCAAGGGGACAGGGCTGGCGAAAAACTGTTTTTT
TRBJ2-3,.,15,.,TRBV4-1,CASSQVVSSTDTQYF,TGCGCCAGCAGCCAAGTTGTTTCGAGCACAGATACGCAGTATTTT